This T cell receptor beta chain was captured in a study of CD8+ T cells in alopecia areata. Study results and limitations: Affected lesional scalp, above all in alopecia totalis/universalis, was more clonal than normal scalp.

Germline-derived CDR1 and CDR2 are SGHRS and YFSETQ. V lost 2 bases and J lost 3; bases outside the gene matches: 11. CDR3 length: 16 residues. Those with alopecia areata gave lesional scalp punch biopsies and peripheral blood. This clone was counted a few times. Its target is not known. TCR sequencing used cDNA made by reverse transcription of extracted RNA. Only in-frame clones appear in the TCRdb table, and some are missing; sequencing was by immunoSEQ multiplex PCR. Of 25,000 or so clones in the sample, under 60% were seen once. The specimen was NKG2D-high CD8+ T cells sorted from blood. This rearrangement joins TRBV5-1 to TRBJ2-7; 7 positions match TRBD1. The clonotype was recovered from a human donor with alopecia areata. The CDR3 reads CASSLDDREGYYEQYF. CDR3 sequence (DNA): TGCGCCAGCAGCTTAGATGACAGGGAAGGTTACTACGAGCAGTACTTC.